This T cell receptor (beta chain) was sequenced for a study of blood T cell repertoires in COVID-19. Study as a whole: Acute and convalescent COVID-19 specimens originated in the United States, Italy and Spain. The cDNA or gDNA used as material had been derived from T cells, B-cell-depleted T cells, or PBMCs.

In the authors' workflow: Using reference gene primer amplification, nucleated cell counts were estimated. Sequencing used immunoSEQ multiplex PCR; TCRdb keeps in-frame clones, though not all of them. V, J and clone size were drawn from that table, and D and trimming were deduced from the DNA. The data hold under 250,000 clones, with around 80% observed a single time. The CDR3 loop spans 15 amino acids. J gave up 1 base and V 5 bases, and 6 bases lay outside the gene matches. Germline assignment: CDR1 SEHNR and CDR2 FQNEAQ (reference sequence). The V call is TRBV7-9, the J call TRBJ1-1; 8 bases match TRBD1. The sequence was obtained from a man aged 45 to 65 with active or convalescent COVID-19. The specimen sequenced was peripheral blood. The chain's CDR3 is CASSLGTGGNTEAFF. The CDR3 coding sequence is TGTGCCAGCAGCCTGGGTACAGGGGGGAACACTGAAGCTTTCTTT. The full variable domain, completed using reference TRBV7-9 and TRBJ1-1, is DTGVSQNPRHKITKRGQNVTFRCDPISEHNRLYWYRQTLGQGPEFLTYFQNEAQLEKSRLLSDRFSAERPKGSFSTLEIQRTEQGDSAMYLCASSLGTGGNTEAFFGQGTRLTVV.